The 2 T cell receptor beta chains listed next were all sequenced from one sample in a study of Ad26.COV2.S vaccination and SARS-CoV-2 variants. The table came from immunoSEQ multiplex PCR; TCRdb's copy has only in-frame clones and leaves some out. In the table there are fewer than 150,000 clones, more than 80% of which are singletons. The sequencing here drew on peripheral blood, taken after recovery from COVID-19. Receptors were obtained from a human donor who had recovered from COVID-19.

V gene TRBV11-2 combines with J gene TRBJ1-5, with no clear D. The CDR3 has 13 residues. The V end lost 3 bases, the J end lost 4 bases, and 7 bases lay between the germline ends. Germline loops: CDR1 SGHAT, CDR2 FQNNGV. The CDR3 DNA reads TGTGCCAGCAGCTTCGGCGGGAATCAGCCCCAGCATTTT. Protein product: CASSFGGNQPQHF.

CDR3 DNA sequence: TGTGCCAGCAGCTGGGACAGGGGGAAGGGCGAGCAGTACTTC. This translates into CASSWDRGKGEQYF. The chain combines TRBV5-5 with TRBJ2-7, with TRBD1 matching 11 bases. The CDR3 contains 14 residues. The J segment lost 6 bases and the V segment lost 3 bases, leaving 5 bases of the junction unmatched. CDR1 SGHKS and CDR2 YYEKEE come from the germline V gene (reference sequence).